This T cell receptor beta chain was identified in a study of blood T cell repertoires in COVID-19. Germline lookup yields CDR1 KGHDR and CDR2 SFDVKD. V lost 7 bases to trimming and J lost 0 bases; unmatched junction nucleotides: 10. The CDR3 consists of 17 residues. Clones were read by immunoSEQ multiplex PCR, and TCRdb kept only the in-frame ones, dropping some. The sample yields approximately 190,000 clones, roughly 84% seen once. V gene TRBV24-1 combines with J gene TRBJ2-2; 7 positions match TRBD1. The source material was peripheral blood. The clonotype originates from a woman aged 40-49 years who had recovered from COVID-19. CDR3 amino acids: CATSAPPGGPNTGELFF. In DNA form, the CDR3 reads TGTGCCACCAGCGCCCCACCAGGGGGACCGAACACCGGGGAGCTGTTTTTT.